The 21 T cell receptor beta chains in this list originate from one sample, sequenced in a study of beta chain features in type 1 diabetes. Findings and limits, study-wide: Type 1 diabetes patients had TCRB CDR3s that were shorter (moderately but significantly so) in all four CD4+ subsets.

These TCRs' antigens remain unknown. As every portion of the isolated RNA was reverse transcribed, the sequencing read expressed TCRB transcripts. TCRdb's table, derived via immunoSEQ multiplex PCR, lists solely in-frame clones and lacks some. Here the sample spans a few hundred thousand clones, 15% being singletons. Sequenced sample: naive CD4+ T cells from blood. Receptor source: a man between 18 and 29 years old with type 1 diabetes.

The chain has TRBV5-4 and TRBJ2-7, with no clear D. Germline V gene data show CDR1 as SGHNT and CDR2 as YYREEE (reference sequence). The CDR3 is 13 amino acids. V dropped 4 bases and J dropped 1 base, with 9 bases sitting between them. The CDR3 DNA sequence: TGTGCCAGCAGCCCGATGGAGTCCTACGAGCAGTACTTC. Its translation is CASSPMESYEQYF.

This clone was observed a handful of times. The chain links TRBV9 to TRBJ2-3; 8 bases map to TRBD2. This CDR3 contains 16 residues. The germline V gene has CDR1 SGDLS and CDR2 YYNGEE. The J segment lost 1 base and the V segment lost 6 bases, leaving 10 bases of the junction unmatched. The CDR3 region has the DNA TGTGCCAGCAACACCGGGGGGGCCAGCGGCACAGATACGCAGTATTTT. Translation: CASNTGGASGTDTQYF.

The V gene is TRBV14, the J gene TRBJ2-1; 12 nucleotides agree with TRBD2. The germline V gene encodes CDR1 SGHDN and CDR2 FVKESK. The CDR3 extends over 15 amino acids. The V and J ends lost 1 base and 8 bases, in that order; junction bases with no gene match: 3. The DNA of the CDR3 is TGTGCCAGCAGCCAAGCTAGCGGGGGGGCCCATGAGCAGTTCTTC. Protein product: CASSQASGGAHEQFF.

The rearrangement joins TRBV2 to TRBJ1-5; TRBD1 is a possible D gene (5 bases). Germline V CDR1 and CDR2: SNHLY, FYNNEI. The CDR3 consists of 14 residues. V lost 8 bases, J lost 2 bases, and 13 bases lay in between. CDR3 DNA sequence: TGTGCCAGCTCCCTAGGCAGGGGCAATCAGCCCCAGCATTTT. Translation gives CASSLGRGNQPQHF.

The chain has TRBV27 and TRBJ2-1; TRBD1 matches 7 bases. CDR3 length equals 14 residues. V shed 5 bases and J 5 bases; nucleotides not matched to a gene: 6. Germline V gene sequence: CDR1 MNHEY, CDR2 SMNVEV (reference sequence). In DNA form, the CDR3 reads TGTGCCAGCAGTCCAAACAGGGGCGACAATGAGCAGTTCTTC. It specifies CASSPNRGDNEQFF.

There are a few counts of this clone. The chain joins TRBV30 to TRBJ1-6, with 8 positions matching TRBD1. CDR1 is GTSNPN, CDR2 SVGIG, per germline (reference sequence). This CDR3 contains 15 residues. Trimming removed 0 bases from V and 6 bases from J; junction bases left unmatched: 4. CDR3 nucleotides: TGTGCCTGGAGTGTACGTACAGGGGGTAATTCACCCCTCCACTTT. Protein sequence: CAWSVRTGGNSPLHF.

CDR3 sequence reads: CAWTTGSPYNEQFF. The CDR3 DNA reads TGTGCCTGGACTACAGGGAGTCCCTACAATGAGCAGTTCTTC. This sequence joins TRBV30 and TRBJ2-1, with D maybe TRBD1 (6 bases). The CDR3 loop spans 14 amino acids. V gave up 4 bases and J gave up 2 bases, with 12 bases separating them. CDR1 is GTSNPN and CDR2 is SVGIG in the germline V gene (reference sequence). Using reference TRBV30 and TRBJ2-1 for the parts outside the CDR3, the full variable domain is SQTIHQWPATLVQPVGSPLSLECTVEGTSNPNLYWYRQAAGRGLQLLFYSVGIGQISSEVPQNLSASRPQDRQFILSSKKLLLSDSGFYLCAWTTGSPYNEQFFGPGTRLTVL.

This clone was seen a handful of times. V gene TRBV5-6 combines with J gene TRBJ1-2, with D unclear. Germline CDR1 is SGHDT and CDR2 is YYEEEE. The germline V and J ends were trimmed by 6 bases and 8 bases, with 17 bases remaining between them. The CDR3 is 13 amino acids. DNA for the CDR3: TGTGCCAGCACCGGCCTAATGACGGGGGGCTACACCTTC. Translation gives CASTGLMTGGYTF. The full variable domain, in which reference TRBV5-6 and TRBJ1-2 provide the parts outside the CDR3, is DAGVTQSPTHLIKTRGQQVTLRCSPKSGHDTVSWYQQALGQGPQFIFQYYEEEERQRGNFPDRFSGHQFPNYSSELNVNALLLGDSALYLCASTGLMTGGYTFGSGTRLTVV.

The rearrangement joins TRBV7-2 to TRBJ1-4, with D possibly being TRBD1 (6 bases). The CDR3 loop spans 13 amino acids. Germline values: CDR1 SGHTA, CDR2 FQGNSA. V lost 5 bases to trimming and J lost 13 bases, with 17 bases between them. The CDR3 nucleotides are TGTGCCAGCAGCCAAGGACAGCCCGGAGGACTGTTTTTT. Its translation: CASSQGQPGGLFF.

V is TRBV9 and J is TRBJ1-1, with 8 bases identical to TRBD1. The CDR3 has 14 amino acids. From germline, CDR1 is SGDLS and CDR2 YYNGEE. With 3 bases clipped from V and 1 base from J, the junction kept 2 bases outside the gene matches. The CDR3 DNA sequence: TGTGCCAGCAGCGCCGACAGGGGGAACACTGAAGCTTTCTTT. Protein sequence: CASSADRGNTEAFF.

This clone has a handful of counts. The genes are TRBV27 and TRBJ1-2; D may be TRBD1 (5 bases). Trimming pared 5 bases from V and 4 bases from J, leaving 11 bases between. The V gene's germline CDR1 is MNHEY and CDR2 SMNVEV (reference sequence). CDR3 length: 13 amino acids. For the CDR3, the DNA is TGTGCCAGCAGTAAATCAGGGTCCTATGGCTACACCTTC. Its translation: CASSKSGSYGYTF.

CDR3 sequence: CASSPSPLPQTPSYGYTF. The CDR3 region has the DNA TGTGCCAGCTCACCATCCCCGTTACCCCAAACCCCGAGCTATGGCTACACCTTC. The chain employs TRBV18 and TRBJ1-2, with unresolved D. V lost 2 bases and J 4 bases, leaving 23 bases between the germline ends. The germline V gene has CDR1 KGHSH and CDR2 LQKENI. The CDR3 is 18 amino acids.

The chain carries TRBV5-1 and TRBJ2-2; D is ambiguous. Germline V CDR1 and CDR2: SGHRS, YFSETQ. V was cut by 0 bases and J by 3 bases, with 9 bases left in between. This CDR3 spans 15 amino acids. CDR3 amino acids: CASSLVTHDTGELFF. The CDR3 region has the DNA TGCGCCAGCAGCTTGGTGACTCATGACACCGGGGAGCTGTTTTTT.

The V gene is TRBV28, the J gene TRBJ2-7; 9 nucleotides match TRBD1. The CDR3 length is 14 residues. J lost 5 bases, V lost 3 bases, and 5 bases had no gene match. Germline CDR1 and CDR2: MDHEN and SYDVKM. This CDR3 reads CASSFPGQGHEQYF. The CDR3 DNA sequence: TGTGCCAGCAGTTTTCCGGGACAGGGCCACGAGCAGTACTTC.

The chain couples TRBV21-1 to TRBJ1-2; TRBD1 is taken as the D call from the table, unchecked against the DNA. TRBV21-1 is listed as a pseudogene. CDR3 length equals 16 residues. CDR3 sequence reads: CASSTGPGQGSYGYTF. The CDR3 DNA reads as TGTGCCAGCAGCACCGGCCCCGGACAGGGCTCTTATGGCTACACCTTC.

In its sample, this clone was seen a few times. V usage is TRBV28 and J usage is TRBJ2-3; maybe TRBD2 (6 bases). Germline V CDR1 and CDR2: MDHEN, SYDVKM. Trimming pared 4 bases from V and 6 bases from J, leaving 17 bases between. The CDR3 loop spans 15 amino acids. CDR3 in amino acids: CASSSPGLTWDTQYF. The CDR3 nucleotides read TGTGCCAGCAGTTCGCCGGGACTTACCTGGGATACGCAGTATTTT.

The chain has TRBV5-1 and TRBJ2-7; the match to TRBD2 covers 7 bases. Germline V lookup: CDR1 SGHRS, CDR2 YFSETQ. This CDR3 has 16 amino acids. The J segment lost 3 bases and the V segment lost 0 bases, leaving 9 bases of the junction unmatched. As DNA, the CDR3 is TGCGCCAGCAGCTTGGGTCGCGGGGGATCTTTCTACGAGCAGTACTTC. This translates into CASSLGRGGSFYEQYF.

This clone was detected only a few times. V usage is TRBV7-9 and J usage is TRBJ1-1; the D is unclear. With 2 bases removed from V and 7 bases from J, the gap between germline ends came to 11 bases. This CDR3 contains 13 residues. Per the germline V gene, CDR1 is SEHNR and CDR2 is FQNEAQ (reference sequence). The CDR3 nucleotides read TGTGCCAGCAGCTTACAATCGGGAAATGAAGCTTTCTTT. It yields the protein CASSLQSGNEAFF.

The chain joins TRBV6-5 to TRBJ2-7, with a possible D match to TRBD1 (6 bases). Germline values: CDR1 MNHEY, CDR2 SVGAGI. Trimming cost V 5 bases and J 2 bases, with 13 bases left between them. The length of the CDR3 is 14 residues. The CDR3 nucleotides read TGTGCCAGCAGTCCGAACAGGGTCGCCTACGAGCAGTACTTC. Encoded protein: CASSPNRVAYEQYF.

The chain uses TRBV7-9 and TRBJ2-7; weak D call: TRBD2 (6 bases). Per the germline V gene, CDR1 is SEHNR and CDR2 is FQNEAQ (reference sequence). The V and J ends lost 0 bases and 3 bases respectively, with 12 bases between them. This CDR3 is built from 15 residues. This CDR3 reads CASSLALGTHYEQYF. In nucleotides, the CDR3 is TGTGCCAGCAGCTTAGCGTTGGGGACTCACTACGAGCAGTACTTC.

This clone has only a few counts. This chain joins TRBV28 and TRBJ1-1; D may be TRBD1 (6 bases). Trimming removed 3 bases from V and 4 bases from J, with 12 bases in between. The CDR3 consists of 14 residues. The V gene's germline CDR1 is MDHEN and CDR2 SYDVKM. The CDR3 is CASSFPQGRTEAFF. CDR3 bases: TGTGCCAGCAGTTTCCCGCAGGGGCGCACTGAAGCTTTCTTT.